This passage covers 21 T cell receptor beta chains from one sample sequenced in a study of prognosis after radiotherapy for stage I lung cancer (dated by TCRdb to the early 2020s). Sequencing was performed on an Illumina HiSeq 3000. Two rounds of multiplex PCR were performed to amplify the TCR beta CDR3 region from genomic DNA. The first PCR round used primers specific to each TRBV and TRBJ gene, with sequences filed in Chinese patent CN105087789A. TCRdb handled the public reads itself, with Q25 trimming in fastp and clone calling in MiXCR, and kept productive beta chains. One record per CDR3 amino acid sequence lists the most common genes and DNA. Across this sample there are roughly 30,000 distinct CDR3 sequences, with roughly a third seen only once. The ten most abundant clones make up 16% of the sample. The sequenced sample was PBMCs, obtained before or after stereotactic body radiation therapy (not recorded which). These receptors originate from a donor over 45 with non-small cell lung cancer.

This clonotype was seen repeatedly, ten times or more. The CDR3 protein is CSARDRLAGVRGTDTQYF. The DNA of the CDR3 is TGCAGTGCTAGAGATCGGCTAGCGGGGGTACGGGGCACAGATACGCAGTATTTT. This sequence joins TRBV20-1 and TRBJ2-3, with 10 bases that match TRBD2. CDR3 length equals 18 residues. The trim removed 0 bases at V and 1 base at J, leaving 10 bases unmatched. Germline CDR1 and CDR2: DFQATT and SNEGSKA (reference sequence).

Remarks on this clonotype: This may be a read error: a much more frequent sequence differs by one nucleotide. The V and J genes are TRBV5-1 and TRBJ2-5; weak D call: TRBD1 (6 bases). V dropped 4 bases and J dropped 5 bases, with 15 bases sitting between them. The CDR3 consists of 14 residues. From germline, CDR1 is SGHRS and CDR2 YFSETQ. In DNA, the CDR3 is TGCGCCAGCAGCACGGAGGCAGGGGACGAGACCCAGTACTTC. This gives the protein CASSTEAGDETQYF. Filled out from reference TRBV5-1 and TRBJ2-5, the complete variable domain reads KAGVTQTPRYLIKTRGQQVTLSCSPISGHRSVSWYQQTPGQGLQFLFEYFSETQRNKGNFPGRFSGRQFSNSRSEMNVSTLELGDSALYLCASSTEAGDETQYFGPGTRLLVL.

This clonotype was detected many times. The J gene is TRBJ1-2, the V gene TRBV7-9; tentative D call: TRBD1 (5 bases). Germline loops: CDR1 SEHNR, CDR2 FQNEAQ (reference sequence). The CDR3 extends over 15 amino acids. Trimming cost V 2 bases and J 4 bases, with 14 bases left between them. The CDR3 coding sequence is TGTGCCAGCAGCTTATTAGCGGGGGATAGCTATGGCTACACCTTC. The encoded protein is CASSLLAGDSYGYTF.

The V call is TRBV6-1, the J call TRBJ1-3; D is undetermined. The CDR3 runs 15 residues. Trimming pared 6 bases from V and 2 bases from J, leaving 14 bases between. CDR1 MNHNS and CDR2 SASEGT come from the germline V gene. CDR3 sequence reads: CASRPLSNAGNTIYF. The DNA for the CDR3 is TGTGCCAGCAGACCCCTTTCGAACGCTGGAAACACCATATATTTT.

This clonotype was seen many times. This sequence joins TRBV7-6 and TRBJ2-7; 10 bases agree with TRBD2. The CDR3 runs to 16 residues. Germline values: CDR1 SGHVS, CDR2 FNYEAQ. The ends lost 5 bases at V and 6 bases at J; junction bases unmatched: 13. The CDR3 here is CASSEKAGGPAGEQYF. The CDR3 DNA sequence: TGTGCCAGCAGCGAAAAAGCGGGAGGGCCCGCGGGCGAGCAGTACTTC.

This clonotype was counted at least ten times. At one end, the junction sequence differs from germline, possibly due to a read error. The rearrangement links TRBV5-7 to TRBJ2-1; 9 bases map to TRBD2. TRBV5-7 is an ORF; its function is uncertain. The CDR3 contains 14 residues. For the CDR3, the DNA is TGTGCCAGCAGACCCGGGACTAGCTACTATGAGCAGTTCTTC. This codes for CASRPGTSYYEQFF.

Comment on this clonotype: This may be a read error: a much more frequent sequence differs by one nucleotide. The chain uses TRBV5-4 and TRBJ2-7; 10 nucleotides agree with TRBD1. Germline trimming cut 6 bases from V and 7 bases from J; bases unmatched to any gene: 7. The length of the CDR3 is 13 residues. Per the germline V gene, CDR1 is SGHNT and CDR2 is YYREEE (reference sequence). The CDR3, as DNA: TGTGCCAGCAACGGCGACAGGGGGCGGGAGCAGTACTTC. It yields the protein CASNGDRGREQYF.

On this clonotype: This likely traces to a read error, being one base from a far larger clone. J is TRBJ2-3 and V is TRBV6-8; 10 positions agree with TRBD2. There are 16 residues in the CDR3. CDR1 and CDR2 from the germline V gene are MNHGY and SAAAGT. CDR3 loop: CANSGEAGGLADTQYF. In DNA form, the CDR3 reads TGTGCCAACAGTGGAGAAGCGGGAGGGCTGGCAGATACGCAGTATTTT.

In its sample, this clonotype was seen many times. The chain combines TRBV20-1 with TRBJ2-7; perhaps D is TRBD1 or TRBD2 (7 bases each). Trimming left V 0 bases short and J 5 bases short, with 20 bases between. The CDR3 has 16 residues. Germline CDR1 DFQATT, CDR2 SNEGSKA (reference sequence). The CDR3 DNA sequence: TGCAGTGCTAGAGATTACCCGGGGAGGGGGCCCCACGAGCAGTACTTC. Encoded protein: CSARDYPGRGPHEQYF.

The chain has TRBV29-1 and TRBJ2-5; no reliable D call. Trimming left V 4 bases short and J 4 bases short, with 16 bases between. This CDR3 has 14 residues. Per the germline V gene, CDR1 is SQVTM and CDR2 is ANQGSEA. The CDR3 loop is CSVALRSQVETQYF. In DNA form, the CDR3 reads TGCAGCGTTGCCCTTCGGTCTCAGGTAGAGACCCAGTACTTC.

This clonotype was counted at least ten times. This sequence joins TRBV4-1 and TRBJ2-7; D might be TRBD1 (6 bases). There are 14 residues in the CDR3. The germline V gene encodes CDR1 MGHRA and CDR2 YSYEKL. Deletions cut 3 bases from V and 1 base from J, with 10 bases between. The DNA of the CDR3 is TGCGCCAGCAGCCAGGGGACATCGTCCTACGAGCAGTACTTC. It is translated as CASSQGTSSYEQYF.

The V and J genes are TRBV28 and TRBJ2-1, with 12 bases identical to TRBD2. This CDR3 has 15 amino acids. The germline V gene has CDR1 MDHEN and CDR2 SYDVKM. V lost 3 bases, J lost 8 bases, and 5 bases stayed unmatched. The CDR3 nucleotides are TGTGCCAGCAGTTTGGCTAGCGGGAGGGGGTATGAGCAGTTCTTC. Its protein product is CASSLASGRGYEQFF.

This clonotype occurred many times. The chain links TRBV5-6 to TRBJ2-3, with no clear D. The CDR3 extends over 13 amino acids. The V end lost 0 bases, the J end lost 5 bases, and 7 bases lay between the germline ends. Per the germline V gene, CDR1 is SGHDT and CDR2 is YYEEEE. The CDR3 bases are TGTGCCAGCAGCTTGGTGGGTAGAGATACGCAGTATTTT. Residues: CASSLVGRDTQYF.

This clonotype showed up many times. This sequence joins TRBV9 and TRBJ2-2, with 7 bases aligning to TRBD1. CDR1 and CDR2 (germline): SGDLS, YYNGEE. With 3 bases clipped from V and 3 bases from J, the junction kept 8 bases outside the gene matches. CDR3 size: 16 residues. CDR3 nucleotides: TGTGCCAGCAGCGCCGCCTGGGACAGCTACACCGGGGAGCTGTTTTTT. This codes for CASSAAWDSYTGELFF.

The sample holds many counts of this clonotype. The chain combines TRBV29-1 with TRBJ1-4; the D is unclear. Trimming stripped 4 bases from V and 0 bases from J, with 9 bases between. The length of the CDR3 is 14 residues. The germline gives CDR1 SQVTM, CDR2 ANQGSEA. This chain's CDR3 is CSVVPDTTNEKLFF. The CDR3 DNA reads TGCAGCGTTGTCCCAGACACAACTAATGAAAAACTGTTTTTT.

This clonotype was recorded at least ten times. The chain links TRBV28 to TRBJ2-3; D unclear. V dropped 5 bases and J dropped 1 base, with 13 bases sitting between them. This CDR3 region has 15 residues. Per the germline V gene, CDR1 is MDHEN and CDR2 is SYDVKM. In DNA form, the CDR3 reads TGTGCCAGCAGTGTCTCGACTGGGGGCACAGATACGCAGTATTTT. Its protein product is CASSVSTGGTDTQYF.

Only one count was recorded for this clonotype. One base separates it from a far larger clone, so it is likely a read error. The genes are TRBV3-1 and TRBJ2-7; the D gene could be TRBD1 or TRBD2 (7 bases each). Germline V gives CDR1 LGHDT, CDR2 YNNKEL (reference sequence). The CDR3 totals 15 residues. V shed 5 bases and J shed 7 bases, with 21 bases lying between them. This chain's CDR3 is CASSYRGGGRNEQYF. The CDR3 coding sequence is TGTGCCAGCAGCTACAGGGGAGGGGGCCGTAATGAGCAGTACTTC.

This clonotype has ten or more counts. This rearrangement joins TRBV15 to TRBJ1-5, with D possibly matching TRBD1 (6 bases). The CDR3 is 13 amino acids. V lost 5 bases and J lost 7, with 12 bases in between. Germline CDR1 LNHNV, CDR2 YYDKDF (reference sequence). The CDR3 sequence is CATSPNRVQPQHF. The CDR3 bases are TGTGCCACCAGCCCCAACAGGGTGCAGCCCCAGCATTTT.

This clonotype was recorded only once. A read error may be the cause here, since a much bigger clone is one base away. The CDR3, as DNA: TGTTCCAGCAGCCCCTCTCTCGGACAAGGAAACACCATATATTTT. The encoded protein is CSSSPSLGQGNTIYF. The chain combines TRBV7-2 with TRBJ1-3, with D possibly TRBD1 on 5 matching bases. Germline V gives CDR1 SGHTA, CDR2 FQGNSA. The CDR3 has 15 amino acids.

By frequency in the sample, this clonotype is medium-sized. This chain joins TRBV6-2 or TRBV6-3 and TRBJ2-1; 9 bases are a match to TRBD2. The CDR3 loop spans 19 amino acids. The V gene end was trimmed by 5 bases and the J gene end by 0 bases; junction bases not matched to a gene: 14. Germline V gene lookup returns CDR1 MNHEY and CDR2 SVGEGT. The CDR3 DNA reads TGTGCCAGCAGTATAGCGGGAGCGAATGCTATGAGCTCCTACAATGAGCAGTTCTTC. Amino acids: CASSIAGANAMSSYNEQFF.

In its sample, this clonotype was seen many times. In DNA, the CDR3 is TGTGCCAGCAGCGTTAATCAGCCCCAGCATTTT. Residues: CASSVNQPQHF. V is TRBV11-3 and J is TRBJ1-5, with D unclear. CDR3 size: 11 residues. Germline CDR1 and CDR2: SGHNT and YENEEA. V was pared by 5 bases and J by 4 bases, with 3 bases between.